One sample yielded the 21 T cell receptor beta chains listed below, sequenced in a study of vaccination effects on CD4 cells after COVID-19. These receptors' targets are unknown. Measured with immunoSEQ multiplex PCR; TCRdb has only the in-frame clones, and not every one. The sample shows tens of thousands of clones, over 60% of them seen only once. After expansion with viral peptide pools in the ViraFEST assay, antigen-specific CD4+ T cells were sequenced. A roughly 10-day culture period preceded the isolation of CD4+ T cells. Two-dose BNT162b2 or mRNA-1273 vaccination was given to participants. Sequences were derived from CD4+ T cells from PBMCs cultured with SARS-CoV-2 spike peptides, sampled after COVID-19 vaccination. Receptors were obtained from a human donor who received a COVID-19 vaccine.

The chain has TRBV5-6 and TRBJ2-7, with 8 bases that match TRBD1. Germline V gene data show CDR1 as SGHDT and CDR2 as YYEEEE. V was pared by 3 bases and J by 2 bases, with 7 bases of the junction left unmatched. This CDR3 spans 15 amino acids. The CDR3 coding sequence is TGTGCCAGCAGCTCCAGAGGACAGGGCCCCTACGAGCAGTACTTC. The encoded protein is CASSSRGQGPYEQYF.

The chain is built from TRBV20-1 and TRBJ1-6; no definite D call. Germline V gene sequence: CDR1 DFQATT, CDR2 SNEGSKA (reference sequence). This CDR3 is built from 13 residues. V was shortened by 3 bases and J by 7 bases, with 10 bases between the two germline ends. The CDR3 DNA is TGCAGTGCTAGTGTAGGTAGAAATTCACCCCTCCACTTT. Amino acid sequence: CSASVGRNSPLHF.

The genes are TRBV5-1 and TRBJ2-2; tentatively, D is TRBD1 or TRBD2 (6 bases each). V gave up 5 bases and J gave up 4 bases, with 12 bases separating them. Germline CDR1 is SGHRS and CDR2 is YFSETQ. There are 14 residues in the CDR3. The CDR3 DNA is TGCGCCAGCAGAGAACAGGGAGGCACCGGGGAGCTGTTTTTT. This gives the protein CASREQGGTGELFF. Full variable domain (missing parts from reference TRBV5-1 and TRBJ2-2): KAGVTQTPRYLIKTRGQQVTLSCSPISGHRSVSWYQQTPGQGLQFLFEYFSETQRNKGNFPGRFSGRQFSNSRSEMNVSTLELGDSALYLCASREQGGTGELFFGEGSRLTVL.

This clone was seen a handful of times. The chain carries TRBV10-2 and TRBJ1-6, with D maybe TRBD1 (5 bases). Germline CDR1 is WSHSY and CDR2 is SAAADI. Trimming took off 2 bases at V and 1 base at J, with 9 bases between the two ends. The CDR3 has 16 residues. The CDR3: CASSEAGLSYNSPLHF. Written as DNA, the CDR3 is TGCGCCAGCAGTGAGGCAGGGCTATCCTATAATTCACCCCTCCACTTT.

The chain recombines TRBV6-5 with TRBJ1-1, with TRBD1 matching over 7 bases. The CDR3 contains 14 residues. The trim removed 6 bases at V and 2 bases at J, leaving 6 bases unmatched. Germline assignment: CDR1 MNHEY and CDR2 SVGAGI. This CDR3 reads CASRMDRTNTEAFF. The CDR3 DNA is TGTGCCAGCAGGATGGACAGGACAAACACTGAAGCTTTCTTT.

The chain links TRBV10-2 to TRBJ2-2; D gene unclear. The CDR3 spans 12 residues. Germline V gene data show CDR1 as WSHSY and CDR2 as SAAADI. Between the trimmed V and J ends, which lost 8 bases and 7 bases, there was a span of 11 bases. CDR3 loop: CASGLGDGELFF. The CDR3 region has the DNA TGCGCCAGCGGCCTAGGAGACGGGGAGCTGTTTTTT.

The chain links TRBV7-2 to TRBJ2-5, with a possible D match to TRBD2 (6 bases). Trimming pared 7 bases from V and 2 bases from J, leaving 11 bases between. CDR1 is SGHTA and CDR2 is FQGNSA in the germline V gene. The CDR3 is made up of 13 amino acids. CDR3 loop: CASTPGLQETQYF. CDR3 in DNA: TGTGCCAGCACCCCGGGACTTCAAGAGACCCAGTACTTC.

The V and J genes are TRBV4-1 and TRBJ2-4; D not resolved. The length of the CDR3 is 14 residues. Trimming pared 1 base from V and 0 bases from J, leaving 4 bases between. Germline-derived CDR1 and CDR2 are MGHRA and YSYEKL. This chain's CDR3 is CASSQALAKNIQYF. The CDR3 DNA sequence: TGCGCCAGCAGCCAAGCCCTAGCCAAAAACATTCAGTACTTC.

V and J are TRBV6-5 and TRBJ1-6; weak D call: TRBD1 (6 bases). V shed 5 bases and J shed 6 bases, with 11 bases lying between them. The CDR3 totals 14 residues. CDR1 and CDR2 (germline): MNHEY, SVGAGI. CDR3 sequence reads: CASSISDSNSPLHF. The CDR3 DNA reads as TGTGCCAGCAGTATCTCGGACAGTAATTCACCCCTCCACTTT.

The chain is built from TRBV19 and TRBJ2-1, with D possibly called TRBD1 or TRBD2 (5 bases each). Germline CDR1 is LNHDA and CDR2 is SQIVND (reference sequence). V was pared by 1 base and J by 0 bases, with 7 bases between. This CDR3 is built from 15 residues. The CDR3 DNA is TGTGCCAGTAGTATAGGAGGGGTCTCCTACAATGAGCAGTTCTTC. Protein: CASSIGGVSYNEQFF. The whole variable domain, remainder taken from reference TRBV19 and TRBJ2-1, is DGGITQSPKYLFRKEGQNVTLSCEQNLNHDAMYWYRQDPGQGLRLIYYSQIVNDFQKGDIAEGYSVSREKKESFPLTVTSAQKNPTAFYLCASSIGGVSYNEQFFGPGTRLTVL.

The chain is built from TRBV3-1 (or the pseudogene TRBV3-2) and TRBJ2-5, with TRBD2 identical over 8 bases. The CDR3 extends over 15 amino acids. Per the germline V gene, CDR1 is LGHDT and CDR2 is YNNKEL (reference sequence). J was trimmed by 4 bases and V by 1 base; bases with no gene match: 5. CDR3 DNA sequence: TGTGCCAGCAGCCAAGGGGCGGGAGGAGGAGAGACCCAGTACTTC. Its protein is CASSQGAGGGETQYF.

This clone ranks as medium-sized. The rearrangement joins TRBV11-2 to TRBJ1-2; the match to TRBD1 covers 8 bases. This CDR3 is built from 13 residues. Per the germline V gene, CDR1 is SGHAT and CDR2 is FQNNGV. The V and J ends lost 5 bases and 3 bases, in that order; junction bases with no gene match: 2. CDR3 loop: CASSPGQDYGYTF. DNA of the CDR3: TGTGCCAGCAGCCCGGGACAGGACTATGGCTACACCTTC.

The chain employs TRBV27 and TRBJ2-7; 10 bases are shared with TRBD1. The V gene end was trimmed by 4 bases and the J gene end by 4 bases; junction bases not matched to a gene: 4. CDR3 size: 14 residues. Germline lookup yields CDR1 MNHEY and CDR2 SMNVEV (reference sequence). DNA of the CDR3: TGTGCCAGCAGTTCGACAGGGGGCCCGTACGAGCAGTACTTC. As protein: CASSSTGGPYEQYF.

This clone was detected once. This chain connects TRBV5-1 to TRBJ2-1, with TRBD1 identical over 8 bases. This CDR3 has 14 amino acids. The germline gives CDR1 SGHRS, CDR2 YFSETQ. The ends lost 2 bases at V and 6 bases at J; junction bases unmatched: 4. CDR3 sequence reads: CASSFGQGANEQFF. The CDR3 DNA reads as TGCGCCAGCAGCTTTGGTCAGGGGGCCAATGAGCAGTTCTTC.

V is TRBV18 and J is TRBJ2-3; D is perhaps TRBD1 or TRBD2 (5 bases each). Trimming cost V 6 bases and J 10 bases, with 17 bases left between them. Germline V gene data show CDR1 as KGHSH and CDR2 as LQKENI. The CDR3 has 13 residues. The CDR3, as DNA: TGTGCCAGCTCGTCAAACCGGGACCGTGCGCAGTATTTT. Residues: CASSSNRDRAQYF.

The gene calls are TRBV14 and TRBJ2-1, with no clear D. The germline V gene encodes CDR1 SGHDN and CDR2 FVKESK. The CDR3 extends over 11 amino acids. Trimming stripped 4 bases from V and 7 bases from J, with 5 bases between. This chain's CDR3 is CASSRRNEQFF. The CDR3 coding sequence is TGTGCCAGCAGCCGTCGTAATGAGCAGTTCTTC.

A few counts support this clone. CDR3 sequence (DNA): TGTGCCTGGAGTGAATGGCTGGGGTCGTTTAGCACTGAAGCTTTCTTT. Translated: CAWSEWLGSFSTEAFF. The chain uses TRBV30 and TRBJ1-1; D is ambiguous. Trimming removed 1 base at V and 4 bases at J, with 19 bases between. The germline V gene encodes CDR1 GTSNPN and CDR2 SVGIG (reference sequence). This CDR3 contains 16 residues.

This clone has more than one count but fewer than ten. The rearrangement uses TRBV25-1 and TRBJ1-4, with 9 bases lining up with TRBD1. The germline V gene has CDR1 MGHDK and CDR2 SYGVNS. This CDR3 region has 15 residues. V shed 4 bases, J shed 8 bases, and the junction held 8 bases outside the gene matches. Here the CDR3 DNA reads TGTGCCAGCAGTGTCGGCGGGACAGGGAGCGAAAAACTGTTTTTT. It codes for CASSVGGTGSEKLFF.

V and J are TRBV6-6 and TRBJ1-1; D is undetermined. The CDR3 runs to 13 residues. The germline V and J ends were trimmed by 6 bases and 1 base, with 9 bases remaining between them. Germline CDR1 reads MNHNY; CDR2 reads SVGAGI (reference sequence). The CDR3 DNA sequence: TGTGCCAGCAGCCGCCGGGCGAACACTGAAGCTTTCTTT. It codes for CASSRRANTEAFF.

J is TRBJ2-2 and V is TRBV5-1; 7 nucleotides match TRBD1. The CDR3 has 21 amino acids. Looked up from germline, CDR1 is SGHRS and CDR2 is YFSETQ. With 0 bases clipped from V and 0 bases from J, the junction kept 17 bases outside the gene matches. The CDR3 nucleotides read TGCGCCAGCAGCTTGGGAGGTAGTTTGGGACAGTCTAACGCGAACACCGGGGAGCTGTTTTTT. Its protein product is CASSLGGSLGQSNANTGELFF.

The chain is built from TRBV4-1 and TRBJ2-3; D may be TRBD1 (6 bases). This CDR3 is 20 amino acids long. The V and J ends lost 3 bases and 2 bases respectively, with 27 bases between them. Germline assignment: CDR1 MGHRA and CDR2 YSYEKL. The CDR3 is CASSQSPLRTERGSTDTQYF. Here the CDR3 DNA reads TGCGCCAGCAGCCAGTCCCCTTTAAGGACCGAGAGGGGGTCCACAGATACGCAGTATTTT.